This record concerns one T cell receptor beta chain sequence. The target of this receptor is not known. Per-nucleotide qualities are absent, and no much larger clonotype sits a single base away. The immunoSEQ Assay, a bias-controlled multiplex PCR, was used to amplify TCRbeta CDR3 regions from genomic DNA. Processing in the source paper ran as follows. Nucleated cell counts per sample were estimated from amplification of reference gene primers within the assay. Sequence reads were collapsed and filtered to measure the absolute abundance of every unique TCRbeta CDR3 rearrangement. For each sample, productive Simpson clonality was calculated as the square root of Simpson's diversity index across productive rearrangements. TCRdb re-hosts the immuneACCESS table, in-frame sequences only. Its copies lack some clones; in the studies checked, an unresolved V gene accounts for under half of them, and the cause for the rest is not known. The V and J calls and clone size were taken over from that table, and D and trimming were inferred from the DNA. Here the sample has approximately 28,000 clones; 85% to 95% occur a single time. The ten biggest clones cover more than 0.8% of the sample.

The CDR3 numbers 15 residues from cysteine through phenylalanine. CDR3 DNA only is kept here, 45 bases in frame from base 1. V lost 3 bases and J lost 0 bases; the stretch between them is 11 bases long. Reading the germline V gene (reference sequence) gives CDR1 DFQATT and CDR2 SNEGSKA. The entry originates in a study of blood T cell repertoires in COVID-19 (dated by TCRdb to 2020 to 2021). For the study in its entirety: Samples from collaborators originated in the United States, Italy and Spain and spanned both the acute and convalescent phases of COVID-19. The repertoires were made available in a free public database intended to serve as a resource for research on the immune response to SARS-CoV-2. Deeply sampled blood TCRbeta repertoires from subjects exposed to, actively infected with, or recovered from COVID-19 were included in the dataset. The samples were drawn from two sources: the first 160 participants of the ongoing ImmuneRACE study, and 1,000 to 1,500 subjects contributed by 6 global collaborators. Where HLA class I and class II types were available, the types were taken from metadata supplied by the sample provider, not from assay-based typing. The sample metadata nearly always contained a de-identified subject ID, COVID-19 status, age in years and sex. The prospective study material was composed of cDNA or gDNA derived from T cells, B-cell-depleted T cells, or PBMCs. The investigation overall reported the following: How much clinical and demographic metadata was included differed by source and by participant, and the metadata was provided uncurated.

In Seattle, one collaborating source enrolled patients while the infection was active and tracked those patients longitudinally over the course of disease. Collaborating institutions collected whole blood in K2EDTA tubes following their own protocols. Collaborator samples were shipped for TCRbeta analysis as frozen whole blood, isolated PBMCs, or DNA extracted from either sample type. The receptor was isolated from a woman in her seventies with COVID-19, enrolled during active disease. What was sequenced was peripheral blood. This chain joins TRBV20-1 to TRBJ1-4, with the D gene not clear enough to name. In nucleotides, the sequence is TGCAGTGCTAGTGTTACAACAACAACTAATGAAAAACTGTTTTTT. It translates to CSASVTTTTNEKLFF.